Listed below are T cell receptor beta chains from one sample, sequenced in a study of cytomegalovirus exposure and HLA in healthy donors. The data were produced by immunoSEQ multiplex PCR, yet TCRdb's version contains in-frame clones alone and is incomplete. The sample has 160,000 or so clones; 60% to 85% are singletons. The material sequenced was PBMCs. All receptors come from a woman between 40 and 55 years old in good health and CMV-seronegative. Each CDR3 is given with its conserved first and last residue. The D gene is left open where the match is weak. Rows may omit the clone size; those that give it use once, few, many or a size class.

J: TRBJ1-1
D: -
size: few
V: TRBV4-1
CDR3: CASSQTGRGHTEAFF
DNA: TGCGCCAGCAGCCAAACAGGGCGGGGGCACACTGAAGCTTTCTTT

J: TRBJ1-5
D: TRBD1
size: -
V: TRBV5-8
CDR3: CASSFADRGGYNQPQHF
DNA: TGTGCCAGCAGCTTCGCGGACAGGGGGGGATACAATCAGCCCCAGCATTTT

J: TRBJ2-7
D: -
size: -
V: TRBV10-2
CDR3: CASSELTGSEQYF
DNA: TGCGCCAGCAGTGAGTTAACAGGGTCCGAGCAGTACTTC

J: TRBJ2-5
D: -
size: -
V: TRBV6-1
CDR3: CASRLAASGETQYF
DNA: TGTGCCAGCAGACTTGCGGCCTCCGGAGAGACCCAGTACTTC

J: TRBJ2-5
D: TRBD2
size: -
V: TRBV5-4
CDR3: CASSYGLAGTETQYF
DNA: TGTGCCAGCAGCTATGGACTAGCGGGGACAGAGACCCAGTACTTC

J: TRBJ2-7
D: TRBD1
size: -
V: TRBV2
CDR3: CASSGQAEEQYF
DNA: TGTGCCAGCAGCGGACAGGCCGAGGAGCAGTACTTC

J: TRBJ1-1
D: -
size: -
V: TRBV5-6
CDR3: CASSLDRNTEAFF
DNA: TGTGCCAGCAGCTTGGATAGGAACACTGAAGCTTTCTTT

J: TRBJ1-2
D: -
size: once
V: TRBV28
CDR3: CASSSPGSTYGYTF
DNA: TGTGCCAGCAGTTCCCCAGGGTCGACCTATGGCTACACCTTC

J: TRBJ2-3
D: -
size: -
V: TRBV29-1
CDR3: CSVEGASTDTQYF
DNA: TGCAGCGTTGAGGGAGCTAGCACAGATACGCAGTATTTT

J: TRBJ2-1
D: TRBD1
size: -
V: TRBV5-1
CDR3: CASSSQGARGNEQFF
DNA: TGCGCCAGCAGCTCTCAGGGGGCGCGGGGCAATGAGCAGTTCTTC

J: TRBJ2-2
D: TRBD1
size: -
V: TRBV2
CDR3: CASSEGTGGIAGELFF
DNA: TGTGCCAGCAGTGAGGGGACAGGGGGGATCGCCGGGGAGCTGTTTTTT

J: TRBJ1-3
D: -
size: -
V: TRBV7-6
CDR3: CASSLAGQSSGNTIYF
DNA: TGTGCCAGCAGCTTAGCGGGGCAGTCCTCTGGAAACACCATATATTTT

J: TRBJ1-2
D: TRBD1
size: few
V: TRBV4-2
CDR3: CASKGTGTNYGYTF
DNA: TGTGCCAGCAAAGGGACAGGCACTAACTATGGCTACACCTTC

J: TRBJ1-5
D: TRBD1
size: once
V: TRBV6-5
CDR3: CASSPGQVSNQPQHF
DNA: TGTGCCAGCAGCCCGGGACAGGTCTCCAATCAGCCCCAGCATTTT

J: TRBJ1-6
D: -
size: -
V: TRBV7-9
CDR3: CASGPQGHYNSPLHF
DNA: TGTGCCAGCGGACCGCAGGGTCACTATAATTCACCCCTCCACTTT

J: TRBJ1-1
D: TRBD1
size: once
V: TRBV5-6
CDR3: CASSYYRGSGQNTEAFF
DNA: TGTGCCAGCAGCTACTACAGGGGGTCCGGGCAGAACACTGAAGCTTTCTTT

J: TRBJ2-7
D: TRBD1
size: -
V: TRBV5-1
CDR3: CASSLALTGSVSYEQYF
DNA: TGCGCCAGCAGCTTGGCCCTGACAGGGAGCGTCTCCTACGAGCAGTACTTC

J: TRBJ2-7
D: -
size: -
V: TRBV28
CDR3: CASSFDTFRLYEQYF
DNA: TGTGCCAGCAGTTTCGACACCTTTAGGCTCTACGAGCAGTACTTC

J: TRBJ2-1
D: TRBD2
size: few
V: TRBV5-1
CDR3: CASSLDSGHYNEQFF
DNA: TGCGCCAGCAGCTTGGATAGCGGGCACTACAATGAGCAGTTCTTC

J: TRBJ1-6
D: -
size: -
V: TRBV5-4
CDR3: CASSSPIRDSPLHF
DNA: TGTGCCAGCAGTTCCCCCATCCGGGATTCACCCCTCCACTTT

J: TRBJ1-5
D: -
size: few
V: TRBV5-5
CDR3: CASSLAGYSGQPQHF
DNA: TGTGCCAGCAGCTTGGCCGGGTATAGTGGTCAGCCCCAGCATTTT

J: TRBJ2-2
D: -
size: -
V: TRBV4-1
CDR3: CASSPSMSGELFF
DNA: TGTGCCAGCAGCCCTTCTATGTCCGGGGAGCTGTTTTTT

J: TRBJ1-5
D: TRBD1
size: -
V: TRBV7-9
CDR3: CASSLAKAGGDQPQHF
DNA: TGTGCCAGCAGCTTAGCTAAGGCAGGGGGCGATCAGCCCCAGCATTTT

J: TRBJ2-1
D: TRBD1
size: -
V: TRBV2
CDR3: CASRDSYYNEQFF
DNA: TGTGCCAGCCGGGACAGTTACTACAATGAGCAGTTCTTC

J: TRBJ1-1
D: -
size: -
V: TRBV15
CDR3: CATSRDRIRTAYNTEAFF
DNA: TGTGCCACCAGCAGAGATCGTATCCGGACAGCCTATAACACTGAAGCTTTCTTT

J: TRBJ1-4
D: TRBD1
size: -
V: TRBV6-5
CDR3: CASSYSRGVGEKLFF
DNA: TGTGCCAGCAGTTACTCCAGGGGGGTGGGTGAAAAACTGTTTTTT

J: TRBJ2-7
D: -
size: -
V: TRBV12-2
CDR3: CASRSGHPYEQYF
DNA: TGTGCAAGTCGCTCTGGGCATCCCTACGAGCAGTACTTC

J: TRBJ1-6
D: TRBD1
size: -
V: TRBV5-5
CDR3: CASSFRQGDSPLHF
DNA: TGTGCCAGCAGCTTCCGACAGGGAGATTCACCCCTCCACTTT

J: TRBJ2-7
D: TRBD2
size: -
V: TRBV4-1
CDR3: CASSQAGGTRQYEQYF
DNA: TGCGCCAGCAGCCAAGCGGGGGGGACTCGCCAATACGAGCAGTACTTC

J: TRBJ2-3
D: -
size: once
V: TRBV6-5
CDR3: CASSWNLGDTQYF
DNA: TGTGCCAGCAGTTGGAATTTGGGCGATACGCAGTATTTT

J: TRBJ2-1
D: TRBD2
size: few
V: TRBV5-1
CDR3: CASRVAGEYNEQFF
DNA: TGCGCCAGCAGAGTAGCGGGGGAGTACAATGAGCAGTTCTTC

J: TRBJ1-1
D: -
size: -
V: TRBV6-1
CDR3: CASSERQGTEAFF
DNA: TGTGCCAGCAGTGAACGGCAGGGTACTGAAGCTTTCTTT

J: TRBJ2-1
D: TRBD2
size: -
V: TRBV9
CDR3: CASSSRGDNEQFF
DNA: TGTGCCAGCAGCTCCCGGGGGGACAATGAGCAGTTCTTC

J: TRBJ1-1
D: -
size: -
V: TRBV19
CDR3: CASSMVRGLNTEAFF
DNA: TGTGCCAGTAGTATGGTAAGAGGTTTGAACACTGAAGCTTTCTTT

J: TRBJ1-1
D: -
size: -
V: TRBV18
CDR3: CASSRTEAFF
DNA: TGTGCCAGCTCGAGGACTGAAGCTTTCTTT

J: TRBJ2-7
D: -
size: -
V: TRBV11-2
CDR3: CASSLGAESYEQYF
DNA: TGTGCCAGCAGCTTAGGGGCAGAGTCCTACGAGCAGTACTTC

J: TRBJ1-3
D: -
size: -
V: TRBV15
CDR3: CATSRDNTAGGGNTIYF
DNA: TGTGCCACCAGCAGAGATAATACGGCCGGAGGGGGAAACACCATATATTTT

J: TRBJ2-3
D: TRBD1
size: -
V: TRBV15
CDR3: CATSSRTGTDTQYF
DNA: TGTGCCACCAGCTCCAGGACAGGGACAGATACGCAGTATTTT

J: TRBJ1-1
D: TRBD1
size: -
V: TRBV5-1
CDR3: CASSITTGDTEAFF
DNA: TGCGCCAGCAGCATTACAACAGGGGACACTGAAGCTTTCTTT

J: TRBJ1-1
D: TRBD1
size: -
V: TRBV14
CDR3: CASSRRTGNTEAFF
DNA: TGTGCCAGCAGCCGAAGGACAGGGAACACTGAAGCTTTCTTT

J: TRBJ1-5
D: TRBD1
size: -
V: TRBV2
CDR3: CASRKDRALYGNQPQHF
DNA: TGTGCCAGCAGAAAGGACAGGGCCCTATATGGCAATCAGCCCCAGCATTTT

J: TRBJ1-3
D: -
size: -
V: TRBV11-3
CDR3: CASSLEGSSGNTIYF
DNA: TGTGCCAGCAGCTTAGAGGGGAGCTCTGGAAACACCATATATTTT

J: TRBJ1-2
D: TRBD1
size: -
V: TRBV5-6
CDR3: CASSSDRDRNYGYTF
DNA: TGTGCCAGCAGCTCGGACAGGGACCGAAACTATGGCTACACCTTC

J: TRBJ1-1
D: -
size: -
V: TRBV27
CDR3: CASSFFGARGTEAFF
DNA: TGTGCCAGCAGTTTTTTTGGGGCAAGAGGCACTGAAGCTTTCTTT

J: TRBJ2-2
D: TRBD1
size: -
V: TRBV9
CDR3: CASSEKGQGAYSGELFF
DNA: TGTGCCAGCAGCGAGAAGGGACAGGGGGCTTATTCCGGGGAGCTGTTTTTT

J: TRBJ1-2
D: TRBD1
size: -
V: TRBV7-2
CDR3: CASSLAPNRGVNYGYTF
DNA: TGTGCCAGCAGCTTGGCCCCGAACAGGGGGGTGAACTATGGCTACACCTTC

J: TRBJ1-5
D: -
size: -
V: TRBV28
CDR3: CASSRPSGISYQPQHF
DNA: TGTGCCAGCAGTCGACCCTCAGGGATATCCTATCAGCCCCAGCATTTT

J: TRBJ1-5
D: -
size: -
V: TRBV7-9
CDR3: CASSLTAKGAQHF
DNA: TGTGCCAGCAGCTTGACAGCTAAGGGTGCCCAGCATTTT

J: TRBJ2-7
D: TRBD1
size: -
V: TRBV6-5
CDR3: CASSYMGTAPYEQYF
DNA: TGTGCCAGCAGTTACATGGGGACAGCACCCTACGAGCAGTACTTC

J: TRBJ1-1
D: TRBD1
size: -
V: TRBV19
CDR3: CASSMAGTGGILNTEAFF
DNA: TGTGCCAGTAGTATGGCCGGGACAGGTGGAATTCTGAACACTGAAGCTTTCTTT

J: TRBJ2-1
D: -
size: -
V: TRBV6-1
CDR3: CASSGGTSRSYNEQFF
DNA: TGTGCCAGCAGTGGGGGGACATCACGCTCCTACAATGAGCAGTTCTTC

J: TRBJ2-5
D: -
size: -
V: TRBV9
CDR3: CASSPGVQETQYF
DNA: TGTGCCAGCAGCCCGGGAGTCCAAGAGACCCAGTACTTC

J: TRBJ2-5
D: TRBD2
size: -
V: TRBV6-5
CDR3: CASSLRLAGRETQYF
DNA: TGTGCCAGCAGTCTGAGACTAGCGGGGAGGGAGACCCAGTACTTC

J: TRBJ2-3
D: TRBD2
size: -
V: TRBV19
CDR3: CASSLAGGHTDTQYF
DNA: TGTGCCAGTAGCTTAGCGGGGGGGCACACAGATACGCAGTATTTT

J: TRBJ1-2
D: -
size: -
V: TRBV6-5
CDR3: CASSRHSAGWGYTF
DNA: TGTGCCAGCAGTCGCCATAGCGCGGGCTGGGGCTACACCTTC